This record looks at one TCR beta chain sequence and its context. The sample is drawn from a study of technical replicates of blood from four donors. CDR3 length: 14 amino acids. Trimming stripped 1 base from V and 5 bases from J, with 10 bases between. Germline V gene data show CDR1 as MDHEN and CDR2 as SYDVKM. Some clones are missing from TCRdb's copy, which holds only in-frame ones; the method was immunoSEQ multiplex PCR. The sample includes about 97,000 clones, approximately 95% seen only once; the top ten take about 0.35%. This chain connects TRBV28 to TRBJ2-3; a weak D match, TRBD1 (5 bases). The sequence derives from a human donor in good health. Sequencing was carried out using T cells isolated from PBMCs. The CDR3 bases are TGTGCCAGCAGTTTATTCAGGGCCGGAGATACGCAGTATTTT. As protein: CASSLFRAGDTQYF.